The 13 T cell receptor beta chains below come from one sample, sequenced in a study of cytomegalovirus exposure and HLA in healthy donors. This PCR relied on a set of 60 Vbeta primers and 13 Jbeta primers. The repertoire was sequenced with immunoSEQ multiplex PCR; TCRdb's copy has only in-frame clones and lacks some. The sample has 180,000 or so clones, roughly 77% seen once. Source material: PBMCs. The receptors originated from a woman in her twenties or thirties in good health and CMV-seronegative.

J is TRBJ2-2 and V is TRBV7-2, with 9 bases that match TRBD2. Trimming cost V 0 bases and J 3 bases; bases outside gene matches: 2. This CDR3 spans 16 amino acids. The V gene's germline CDR1 is SGHTA and CDR2 FQGNSA. The CDR3 sequence is CASSLALAGYTGELFF. The CDR3 DNA sequence: TGTGCCAGCAGCTTAGCACTAGCGGGTTACACCGGGGAGCTGTTTTTT.

The genes are TRBV10-2 and TRBJ1-2; TRBD1 aligns across 8 bases. The CDR3 consists of 18 residues. Germline CDR1 WSHSY, CDR2 SAAADI. J was trimmed by 6 bases and V by 2 bases; bases with no gene match: 17. CDR3 amino acids: CASSEGAGGTVFGDGYTF. CDR3 DNA sequence: TGCGCCAGCAGTGAGGGGGCAGGGGGCACAGTATTTGGGGATGGCTACACCTTC.

In DNA, the CDR3 is TGTGCCAGCAGCCAACCGGTGGACAGGGATAACTATGGCTACACCTTC. Encoded protein: CASSQPVDRDNYGYTF. This chain connects TRBV16 to TRBJ1-2; 8 bases are a match to TRBD1. With V trimmed by 2 bases and J by 1 base, 6 bases remained unmatched. The CDR3 extends over 16 amino acids. The germline gives CDR1 KGHSY, CDR2 FQNENV.

The V call is TRBV23-1, the J call TRBJ2-3; TRBD2 might be the D (6 bases). TRBV23-1 is flagged as an ORF with uncertain function. V lost 8 bases and J 4 bases, leaving 19 bases between the germline ends. The CDR3 is made up of 15 amino acids. This CDR3 is CASSACWGDADTQYF. The CDR3 bases are TGCGCCAGCTCAGCGTGTTGGGGGGACGCAGATACGCAGTATTTT.

J is TRBJ1-4 and V is TRBV25-1; maybe TRBD1 (5 bases). The V gene's germline CDR1 is MGHDK and CDR2 SYGVNS. The CDR3 extends over 14 amino acids. V gave up 5 bases and J gave up 4 bases, with 11 bases separating them. CDR3 sequence (DNA): TGTGCCAGCAGTTGGTGGGGCGATAATGAAAAACTGTTTTTT. This gives the protein CASSWWGDNEKLFF.

The rearrangement uses TRBV19 and TRBJ1-5; D may be TRBD1 (6 bases). Germline V gene data show CDR1 as LNHDA and CDR2 as SQIVND (reference sequence). V was clipped by 3 bases and J by 2 bases, with 14 bases between them. This CDR3 region has 16 residues. The DNA of the CDR3 is TGTGCCAGTAGTATCGTCCGGGACACCGGCAATCAGCCCCAGCATTTT. Translated, it gives CASSIVRDTGNQPQHF.

This clone was seen only a few times. The J gene is TRBJ2-2, the V gene TRBV5-6; the D is unclear. CDR1 SGHDT and CDR2 YYEEEE come from the germline V gene. This CDR3 has 14 amino acids. The V and J ends lost 6 bases and 3 bases respectively, with 12 bases between them. In nucleotides, the CDR3 is TGTGCCAGCAACTCACCTCCCGACACCGGGGAGCTGTTTTTT. Translating it yields CASNSPPDTGELFF.

With respect to this clone: In the same sample, other DNA sequences code for this CDR3. V is TRBV30 and J is TRBJ2-3; D is uncertain. The V end lost 2 bases, the J end lost 3 bases, and 6 bases lay between the germline ends. The germline gives CDR1 GTSNPN, CDR2 SVGIG (reference sequence). The CDR3 totals 12 residues. This chain's CDR3 is CAWSLSTDTQYF. Here the CDR3 DNA reads TGTGCCTGGAGTCTCTCTACAGATACGCAGTATTTT.

The table lists this clone with a count of one. J is TRBJ2-5 and V is TRBV2, with D possibly TRBD1 on 6 matching bases. The CDR3 runs 15 residues. V dropped 0 bases and J dropped 0 bases, with 8 bases sitting between them. Germline V lookup: CDR1 SNHLY, CDR2 FYNNEI. CDR3 sequence reads: CASSEARGNQETQYF. The CDR3 region has the DNA TGTGCCAGCAGTGAAGCTAGGGGGAACCAAGAGACCCAGTACTTC. The full variable domain, completed using reference TRBV2 and TRBJ2-5, is EPEVTQTPSHQVTQMGQEVILRCVPISNHLYFYWYRQILGQKVEFLVSFYNNEISEKSEIFDDQFSVERPDGSNFTLKIRSTKLEDSAMYFCASSEARGNQETQYFGPGTRLLVL.

This clone has just one count. The chain combines TRBV27 with TRBJ1-6; D gene unclear. From germline, CDR1 is MNHEY and CDR2 SMNVEV (reference sequence). This CDR3 contains 16 residues. Trimming shortened V by 4 bases and J by 4 bases, and 14 bases separated the two germline ends. The CDR3 protein is CASSWGEGSYNSPLHF. CDR3 DNA: TGTGCCAGCAGTTGGGGAGAAGGGTCTTATAATTCACCCCTCCACTTT.

The table lists this clone with a few counts. V and J are TRBV4-3 and TRBJ1-5, with 7 bases matching TRBD1. The CDR3 extends over 14 amino acids. After removal of 4 bases from V and 10 bases from J, the junction contained 10 bases not matched to a gene. CDR1 and CDR2 from the germline V gene are LGHNA and YSLEER. CDR3 in DNA: TGCGCCAGCAGCCCGGGACAGTGGGTAGATCCCCAGCATTTT. It is translated as CASSPGQWVDPQHF.

This chain uses TRBV5-4 with TRBJ1-2; 8 bases map to TRBD1. The CDR3 contains 14 residues. The germline gives CDR1 SGHNT, CDR2 YYREEE (reference sequence). With V trimmed by 6 bases and J by 7 bases, 11 bases remained unmatched. This CDR3 reads CASNPTGDMRGYTF. In nucleotides, the CDR3 is TGTGCCAGCAACCCGACAGGGGATATGCGTGGCTACACCTTC.

The V call is TRBV15, the J call TRBJ1-5; D is undetermined. Trimming took off 1 base at V and 4 bases at J, with 5 bases between the two ends. There are 13 residues in the CDR3. Germline V gene data show CDR1 as LNHNV and CDR2 as YYDKDF (reference sequence). CDR3 amino acids: CATSRGVNQPQHF. CDR3 coding DNA: TGTGCCACCAGCAGAGGTGTAAATCAGCCCCAGCATTTT.